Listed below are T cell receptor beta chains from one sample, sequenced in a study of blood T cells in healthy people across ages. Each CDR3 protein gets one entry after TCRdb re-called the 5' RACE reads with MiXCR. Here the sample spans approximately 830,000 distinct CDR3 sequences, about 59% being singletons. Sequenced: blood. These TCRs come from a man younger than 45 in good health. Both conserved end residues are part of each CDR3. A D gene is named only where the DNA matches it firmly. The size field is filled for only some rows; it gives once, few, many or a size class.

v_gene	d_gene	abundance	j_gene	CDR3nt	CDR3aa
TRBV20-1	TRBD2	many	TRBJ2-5	TGCAGTGCTAGAGGTTCCAGCGGGGGTGAGACCCAGTACTTC	CSARGSSGGETQYF
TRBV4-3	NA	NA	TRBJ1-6	TGCGCCAGCAGCCAAGGCCCGGATGATAATTCACCCCTCCACTTT	CASSQGPDDNSPLHF
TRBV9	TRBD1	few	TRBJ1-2	TGTGCCAGCGGACAGGGTCACTATGGCTACACCTTC	CASGQGHYGYTF
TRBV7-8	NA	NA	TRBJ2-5	TGTGCCAGCAGCTTAGACCTGGGGAGGTCAGAGACCCAGTACTTC	CASSLDLGRSETQYF
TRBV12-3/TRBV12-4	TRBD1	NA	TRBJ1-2	TGTGCCAGCAGCCAGGAGACAGGGGCAGGAGGCTGCACCTTC	CASSQETGAGGCTF
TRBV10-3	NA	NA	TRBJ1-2	TGTGCCATCAGTGTCCAAAGCTATGGCTACACCTTC	CAISVQSYGYTF
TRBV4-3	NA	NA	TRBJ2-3	TGCGCCAGCAGCCCTGGGATGGGGGCGCGGGCAGATACGCAGTATTTT	CASSPGMGARADTQYF
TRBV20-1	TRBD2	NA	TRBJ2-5	TGCAGTGCTATAGCGCACGGAATTACGGCGGGGGGGCCGATGCGAGAGGCCCAGTACTTC	CSAIAHGITAGGPMREAQYF
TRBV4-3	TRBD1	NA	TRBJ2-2	TGCGCCAGCAGACAACAGGGGGACACCGGGGAGCTGTTTTTT	CASRQQGDTGELFF
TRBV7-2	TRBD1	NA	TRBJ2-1	TGTGCCGGCAGCTTAACCGGGACAGCCAAATACAATGAGCAGTTCTTC	CAGSLTGTAKYNEQFF
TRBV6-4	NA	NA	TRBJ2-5	TGTGCCAGCAGTGACCGAGAGGGGGAGACCCAGTACTTC	CASSDREGETQYF
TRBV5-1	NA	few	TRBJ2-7	TGCGCCAGCAGCACCTGGGGGGACGAGCAGTACTTC	CASSTWGDEQYF
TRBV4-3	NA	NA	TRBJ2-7	TGCGCCAGCAGCCGATCGACAGGATTCTACGAGCAGTACTTC	CASSRSTGFYEQYF
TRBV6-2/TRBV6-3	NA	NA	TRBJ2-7	TGTGCCAGCAGTTACTTCGAGGGATACGAGCAGTACTTC	CASSYFEGYEQYF
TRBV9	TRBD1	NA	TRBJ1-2	TGTGCCAGCAGCCCAGGGGGGGGCCTTGGCTACACCTTC	CASSPGGGLGYTF
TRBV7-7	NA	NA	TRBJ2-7	TGTGCCAGCAGCTTAACCTTGAAGGAGTCCTACGAGCAGTACTTC	CASSLTLKESYEQYF
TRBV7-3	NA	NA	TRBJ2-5	TGTGCCAGCAGCTTAGACAGAAAAGAGACCCAGTACTTC	CASSLDRKETQYF
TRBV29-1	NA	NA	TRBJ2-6	TGCAGCGTTGAAAGGGGAAGTGGGGCCAACGTCCTGACTTTC	CSVERGSGANVLTF
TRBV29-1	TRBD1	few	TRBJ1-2	TGCAGCGCCGGGACAGGGGGCGTTTATGGCTACACCTTC	CSAGTGGVYGYTF
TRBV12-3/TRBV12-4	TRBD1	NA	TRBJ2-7	TGTGCCAGCAGTTTTTGGACAGGGGGTTCGTACGAGCAGTACTTC	CASSFWTGGSYEQYF
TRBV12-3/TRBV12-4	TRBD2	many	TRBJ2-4	TGTGCCAGCGAGTCGGGGGGTACCCTAGCCAAAAACATTCAGTACTTC	CASESGGTLAKNIQYF
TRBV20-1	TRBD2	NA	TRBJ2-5	TGCAGTGCCATAGCGCGGGGGGACCCTAATGAGCAGTACTTC	CSAIARGDPNEQYF
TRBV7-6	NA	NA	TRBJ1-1	TGTGCCAGCAGCTTAACGCTACCGGGCAGCCCGAACACTGAAGCTTTCTTT	CASSLTLPGSPNTEAFF
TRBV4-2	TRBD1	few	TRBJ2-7	TGTGCCAGCAGCCAAGGAGACGGGACAGGGGATTTTTTTTCTTACGAGCAGTACTTC	CASSQGDGTGDFFSYEQYF
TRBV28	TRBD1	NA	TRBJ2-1	TGTGCCAGCATCGCCACCAGGGACAGGGGCGACAATGAGCAGTTCTTC	CASIATRDRGDNEQFF
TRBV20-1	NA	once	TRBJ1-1	TGCAGTGCTAGAGTGCCGGATATGAACACTGAAGCTTTCTTT	CSARVPDMNTEAFF
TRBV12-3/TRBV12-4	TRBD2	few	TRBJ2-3	TGTGCCAGCAGAAATAGCGGGGGGAAAGATACGCAGTATTTT	CASRNSGGKDTQYF
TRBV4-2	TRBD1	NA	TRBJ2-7	TGTGCCAGCAGCCCTTTGATAATGATGGGGACAGGGACCTACGAGCAGTACTTC	CASSPLIMMGTGTYEQYF
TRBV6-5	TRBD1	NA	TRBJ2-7	TGTGCCAGCAGTAGAGGGGACAGGGGTTCCTACGAGCAGTACTTC	CASSRGDRGSYEQYF
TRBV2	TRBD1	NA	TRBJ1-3	TGTGCCAGCATTCGACAGGGCTCTGGGAACACCATATATTTT	CASIRQGSGNTIYF
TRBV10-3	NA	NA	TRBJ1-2	TGTGCCATCAGTGAGTCCGGCAGGGGATCCTATGGCTACACCTTC	CAISESGRGSYGYTF
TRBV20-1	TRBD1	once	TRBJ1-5	TGCAGTGCACTGCAGGGGGCTCAGCCCCAGCATTTT	CSALQGAQPQHF
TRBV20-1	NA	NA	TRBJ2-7	TGCAGTGCTCTCCGGGATTACTCCTACGAGCAGTACTTC	CSALRDYSYEQYF
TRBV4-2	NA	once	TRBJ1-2	TGTGCCAGCAGCCAAGAAAAGTTCGGGGGATACGGCTACACCTTC	CASSQEKFGGYGYTF
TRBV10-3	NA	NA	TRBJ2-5	TGTGCCATCAGTGAGACGACCCTAGACCAAGAGACCCAGTACTTC	CAISETTLDQETQYF
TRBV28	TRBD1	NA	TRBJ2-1	TGTGCCGGTGGGACAGCCTCCTACAATGAGCAGTTCTTC	CAGGTASYNEQFF
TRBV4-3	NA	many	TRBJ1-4	TGCGCCAGCAGCCAGGGTGGGGAGTTGAATGAAAAACTGTTTTTT	CASSQGGELNEKLFF
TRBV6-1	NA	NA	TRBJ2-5	TGTGCCAGCAGTCCTACCCGTGTTGGACAGCGACTCCAAGAGACCCAGTACTTC	CASSPTRVGQRLQETQYF
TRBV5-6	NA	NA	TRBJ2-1	TGTGCCAGCAGCTTACTCGTGGGTAAACAGTTCTTC	CASSLLVGKQFF
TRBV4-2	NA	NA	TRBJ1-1	TGTGCCAGCAGCCAAGACCCTATAAGTAGGGAGAACACTGAAGCTTTCTTT	CASSQDPISRENTEAFF
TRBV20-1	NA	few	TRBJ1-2	TGCAGTGCTAGTCTCTCGGAAGGCTACACCTTC	CSASLSEGYTF
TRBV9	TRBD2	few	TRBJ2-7	TGTGCCAGCAGCCCCTCCCAGCGGGGGGACGAGCAGTACTTC	CASSPSQRGDEQYF
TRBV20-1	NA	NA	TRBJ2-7	TGCAGTGTCATCGCAGGGTCCTTCGGCGAGCAGTACTTC	CSVIAGSFGEQYF
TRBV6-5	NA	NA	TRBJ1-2	TGTGCCAGCAGTTCCCCGGTCCTTAACTATGGCTACACCTTC	CASSSPVLNYGYTF
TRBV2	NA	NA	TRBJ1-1	TGTGCCAGCGGCTGGGGCGCTGAAGCTTTCTTT	CASGWGAEAFF
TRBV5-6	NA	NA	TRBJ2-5	TGTGCCAGCAGCGTCGGGACTCCCGAAGAGACCCAGTACTTC	CASSVGTPEETQYF
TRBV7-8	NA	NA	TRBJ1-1	TGTGCCAGCAGCCTCGGTGAGATGGGCACTGAAGCTTTCTTT	CASSLGEMGTEAFF
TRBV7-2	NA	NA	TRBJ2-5	TGTGCCAGCAGCTTAGGGTCGGCTGGGGTGGGGCAGTACTTC	CASSLGSAGVGQYF
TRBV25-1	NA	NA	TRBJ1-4	TGTGCCAGCAGCCCCGGACAGTTTAATGAAAAACTGTTTTTT	CASSPGQFNEKLFF
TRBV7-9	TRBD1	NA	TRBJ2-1	TGTGCCAGCAGCTTCGGACAGGGGGCTAAAAATGAGCAGTTCTTC	CASSFGQGAKNEQFF
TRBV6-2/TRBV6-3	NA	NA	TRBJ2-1	TGTGCCAGCAGTTACCCCTCGGTTGGGGATGAGCAGTTCTTC	CASSYPSVGDEQFF
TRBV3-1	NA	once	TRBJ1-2	TGTGCCAGCAGCCATTTGATTAGGACGGGACGGGAGTATGGCTACACCTTC	CASSHLIRTGREYGYTF
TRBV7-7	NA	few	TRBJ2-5	TGTGCTAGCAGCTTAGCGGTTAGGGGCCGGGAGACCCAGTACTTC	CASSLAVRGRETQYF
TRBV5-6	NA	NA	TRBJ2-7	TGTGCCAGCAGCCCCGACATTACCTCCTACGAGCAGTACTTC	CASSPDITSYEQYF
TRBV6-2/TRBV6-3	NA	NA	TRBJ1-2	TGTGCCAGCAGTTACTCAACAGTCGGCTACACCTTC	CASSYSTVGYTF